A single T cell receptor beta chain is shown here with its context. Sequencing used immunoSEQ multiplex PCR; TCRdb keeps in-frame clones, though not all of them. The sample contains 700,000 or so clones, approximately 85% of which appear only once. Unmatched junction bases numbered 6, after V lost 0 bases and J lost 5 bases. Germline loops: CDR1 LNHNV, CDR2 YYDKDF (reference sequence). The CDR3 is made up of 15 amino acids. The data stem from a study of shared T cell receptors in the human thymus. These data were likewise used in another study, on human thymus T cells.

The sequenced sample consisted of thymocytes. V and J are TRBV15 and TRBJ1-2; 7 positions match TRBD1. This sequence originates from a girl under three years old with a congenital heart defect. The CDR3 nucleotides read TGTGCCACCAGCAGAGAAAGGGGGCGCATTTATGGCTACACCTTC. This codes for CATSRERGRIYGYTF.